This T cell receptor (beta chain) derives from a study of T-cell reconstitution after alpha-beta-depleted transplantation in children. General study results and limits: As was reported, about two months after transplant, alpha-beta T cells came from several hundred expanded graft clones. Fresh T-cell production supplied most of the T-cell counts and diversity seen one year after transplant.

The library targeted TCRbeta and was prepared with unique molecular identifiers. TCRdb re-called the PCR reads through MiXCR, storing one row per CDR3 protein. The sample lists around 250,000 distinct CDR3 sequences, roughly 24% occurring once. In regard to this clonotype: The antigen remains undetermined.

The receptor comes from a girl aged 2-10 years with Fanconi anemia, due to receive a stem cell transplant. This material consisted of PBMCs, taken before TCRalphabeta/CD19-depleted stem cell transplant.

CDR3 nucleotides: TGTGCCAGCAGCTGTAGCGGGATGGTTTCCTACAATGAGCAGTTCTTC. It yields the protein CASSCSGMVSYNEQFF. The chain carries TRBV21-1 and TRBJ2-1; the table's D call, TRBD2, has no DNA check behind it. TRBV21-1 is classified as a pseudogene. The length of the CDR3 is 16 residues.